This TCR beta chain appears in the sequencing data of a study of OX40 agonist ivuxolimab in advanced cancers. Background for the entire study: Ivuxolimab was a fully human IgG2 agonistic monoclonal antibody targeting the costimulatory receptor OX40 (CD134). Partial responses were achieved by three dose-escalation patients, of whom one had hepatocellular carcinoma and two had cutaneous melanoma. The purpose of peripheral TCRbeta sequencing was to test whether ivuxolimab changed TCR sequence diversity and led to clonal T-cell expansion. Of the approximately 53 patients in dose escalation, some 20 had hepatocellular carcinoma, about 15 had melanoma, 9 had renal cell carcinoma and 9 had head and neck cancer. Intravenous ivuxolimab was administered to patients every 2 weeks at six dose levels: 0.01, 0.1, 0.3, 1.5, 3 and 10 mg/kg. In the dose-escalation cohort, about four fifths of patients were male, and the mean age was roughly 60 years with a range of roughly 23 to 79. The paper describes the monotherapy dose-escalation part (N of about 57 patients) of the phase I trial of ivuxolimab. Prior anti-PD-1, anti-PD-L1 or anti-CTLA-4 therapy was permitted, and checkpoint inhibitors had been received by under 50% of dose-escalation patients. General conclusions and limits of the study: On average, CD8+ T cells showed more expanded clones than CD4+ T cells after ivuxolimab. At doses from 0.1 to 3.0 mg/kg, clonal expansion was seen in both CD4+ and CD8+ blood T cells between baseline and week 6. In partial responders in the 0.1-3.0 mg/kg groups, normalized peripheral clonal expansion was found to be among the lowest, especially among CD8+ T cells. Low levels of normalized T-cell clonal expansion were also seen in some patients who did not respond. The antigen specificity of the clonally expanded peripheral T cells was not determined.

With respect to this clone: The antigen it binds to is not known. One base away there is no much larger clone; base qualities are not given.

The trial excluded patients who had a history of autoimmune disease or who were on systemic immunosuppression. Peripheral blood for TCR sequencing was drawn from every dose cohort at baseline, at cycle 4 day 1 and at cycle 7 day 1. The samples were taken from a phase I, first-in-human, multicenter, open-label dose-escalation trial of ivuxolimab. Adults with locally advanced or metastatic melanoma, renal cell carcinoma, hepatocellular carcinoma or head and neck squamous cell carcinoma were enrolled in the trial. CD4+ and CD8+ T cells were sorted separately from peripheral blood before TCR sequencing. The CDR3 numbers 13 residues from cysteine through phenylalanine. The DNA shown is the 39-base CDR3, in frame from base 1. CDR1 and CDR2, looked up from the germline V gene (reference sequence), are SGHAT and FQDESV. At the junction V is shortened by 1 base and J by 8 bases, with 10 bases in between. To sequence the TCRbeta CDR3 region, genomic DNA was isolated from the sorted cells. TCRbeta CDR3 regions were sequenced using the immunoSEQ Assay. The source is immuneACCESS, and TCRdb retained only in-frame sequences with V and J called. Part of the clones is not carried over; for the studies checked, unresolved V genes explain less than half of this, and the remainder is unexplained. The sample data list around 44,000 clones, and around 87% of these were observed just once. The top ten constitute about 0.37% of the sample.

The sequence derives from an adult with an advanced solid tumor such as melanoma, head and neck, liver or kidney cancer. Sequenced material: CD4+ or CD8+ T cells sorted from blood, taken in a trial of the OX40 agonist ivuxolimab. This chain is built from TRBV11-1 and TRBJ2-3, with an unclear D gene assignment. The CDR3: CASSLVAVGTQYF. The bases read TGTGCCAGCAGCTTAGTAGCCGTCGGTACGCAGTATTTT. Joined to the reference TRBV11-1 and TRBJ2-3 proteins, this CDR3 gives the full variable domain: EAEVAQSPRYKITEKSQAVAFWCDPISGHATLYWYRQILGQGPELLVQFQDESVVDDSQLPKDRFSAERLKGVDSTLKIQPAELGDSAMYLCASSLVAVGTQYFGPGTRLTVL.